The sequence of this T cell receptor (beta chain) was determined in a study of T cell repertoires in cytomegalovirus infection. About this clonotype: Its cognate antigen is unknown.

TCRdb called the reads again in MiXCR, with one record for every CDR3 protein. This repertoire shows 300,000 or so distinct CDR3 sequences, 20% to 30% found once; its top ten account for 10% to 15%. With 5 bases removed from V and 7 bases from J, the gap between germline ends came to 18 bases. The CDR3 spans 15 residues. From germline, CDR1 is MNHNS and CDR2 SASEGT. The starting material was cultured PBMCs, obtained from culture after CMV antigen stimulation. The genes are TRBV6-1 and TRBJ2-1; no clear D. The sequence came from a human donor in good health (CMV status not recorded). Some clones in this sample may be carry-over from other donors' samples. For the CDR3, the DNA is TGTGCCAGCAGTTACGGATTTTCCGTCCAAAATGAGCAGTTCTTC. Translating it yields CASSYGFSVQNEQFF.